Sequencing of this T cell receptor (beta chain) was carried out in a study of vaccination effects on CD4 cells after COVID-19. Findings and caveats of the study: Clones of infection and vaccine origin contracted markedly late after vaccination. Few convalescent patients, and no early post-infection timepoints, were available to the study.

The repertoire was sequenced with immunoSEQ multiplex PCR; TCRdb's copy has only in-frame clones and lacks some. This sample has tens of thousands of clones, with roughly 74% found just once. Trimming left V 3 bases short and J 4 bases short, with 15 bases between. Per germline, CDR1 DFQATT and CDR2 SNEGSKA (reference sequence). CDR3 length: 14 residues. Antigen-specific CD4+ T cells were expanded (with viral peptide pools) by the ViraFEST assay ahead of sequencing. Upon completion of approximately ten days in culture, CD4+ T cells were isolated. The study found no prior SARS-CoV-2 infection in the vaccine recipients, who tested negative for nucleocapsid antibodies. Peptides at 10 ug/ml and IL-2 at approximately 9.7 IU/ml were added to fewer than 2.5 million PBMC per well. A half-medium replacement with IL-2 medium was carried out on days 3 and 7. Remarks on this clone: Its antigen is not known.

The rearrangement joins TRBV20-1 to TRBJ1-2; weak D call: TRBD1 (5 bases). The origin of this receptor is a human donor who received a COVID-19 vaccine. Sequences were derived from CD4+ T cells from PBMCs cultured with SARS-CoV-2 spike peptides, sampled before COVID-19 vaccination. CDR3 nucleotides: TGCAGTGCTAGTTTTCAGGGTTTAGCCTATGGCTACACCTTC. As protein: CSASFQGLAYGYTF.